This T cell receptor (beta chain) was observed in a study of blood T cell repertoires in COVID-19. Study context: Whether acute or convalescent, the COVID-19 samples came from the United States, Italy and Spain. Nucleic acid was either cDNA or gDNA, and it came from T cells, B-cell-depleted T cells, or PBMCs.

Per germline, CDR1 SGHRS and CDR2 YFSETQ. V lost 0 bases, J lost 8 bases, and 7 bases stayed unmatched. The CDR3 covers 16 residues. Per the study methods: From reference gene primer amplification, estimates of nucleated cell counts were derived. Profiled with immunoSEQ multiplex PCR; TCRdb holds only in-frame clones, not every one. That table gives V, J and clone size, and the DNA gave D and trimming. Counted here are tens of thousands of clones, 90% occurring once; the ten biggest clones make up 0.95% to 1.3%. Sequencing used peripheral blood. This rearrangement joins TRBV5-1 to TRBJ2-1; 11 nucleotides line up with TRBD2. The TCR comes from a woman aged 50 to 65 in a cohort sampled during active COVID-19. CDR3 in DNA: TGCGCCAGCAGCTTGGTTTCTAGCGGGAGGAACGATGAGCAGTTCTTC. It translates to CASSLVSSGRNDEQFF.